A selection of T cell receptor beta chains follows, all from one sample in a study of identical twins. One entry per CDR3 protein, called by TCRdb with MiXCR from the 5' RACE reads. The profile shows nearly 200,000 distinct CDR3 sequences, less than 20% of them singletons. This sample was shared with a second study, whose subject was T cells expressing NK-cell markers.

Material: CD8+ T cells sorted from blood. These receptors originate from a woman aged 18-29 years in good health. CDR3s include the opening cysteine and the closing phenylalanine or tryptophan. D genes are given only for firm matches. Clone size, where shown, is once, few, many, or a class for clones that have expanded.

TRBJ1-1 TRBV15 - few TGTGCCACCAGTTCGGAAAGCACTGAAGCTTTCTTT CATSSESTEAFF
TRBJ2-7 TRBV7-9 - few TGTGCCAGCAGCTACCCCCCCCCTTACGAGCAGTACTTC CASSYPPPYEQYF
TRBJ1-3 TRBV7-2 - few TGTGCCAGCAGCTTTAGGAGAAAACAGCGTTTT CASSFRRKQRF
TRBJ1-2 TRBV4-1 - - TGCGCCAGCAGCCAAGGTGGGGCCCCCAGCCCCAACCGGGTATATGGCTACACCTTC CASSQGGAPSPNRVYGYTF
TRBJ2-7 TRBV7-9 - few TGTGCCAGCAGCCCGGGGGGCGCATCCGAGCAGTACTTC CASSPGGASEQYF
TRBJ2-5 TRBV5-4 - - TGTGCCAGCAGCACCGAACTAGGTCAAGAGACCCAGTACTTC CASSTELGQETQYF
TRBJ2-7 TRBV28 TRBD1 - TGTGCCAGCAGTTCCCTCCAGACAGGGGACGAGCAGTACTTC CASSSLQTGDEQYF
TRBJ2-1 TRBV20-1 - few TGCAGTGCTTTCGGGCTAGCGAGTTACAATGAGCAGTTCTTC CSAFGLASYNEQFF
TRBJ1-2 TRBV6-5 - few TGTGCCAGCAGTTACGGGGGTGGCTACACCTTC CASSYGGGYTF
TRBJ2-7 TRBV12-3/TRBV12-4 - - TGTGCCAGCAGTTTTAACCTCTACGAGCAGTACTTC CASSFNLYEQYF
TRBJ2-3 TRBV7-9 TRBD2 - TGTGCCAGCAGTCCCTGGACTAGCGGGGGGCCAGATACGCAGTATTTT CASSPWTSGGPDTQYF
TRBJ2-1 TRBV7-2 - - TGTGCCAGCAGCTTAGGAGAGACCACCTACAATGAGCAGTTCTTC CASSLGETTYNEQFF
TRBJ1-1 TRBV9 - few TGTGCCAGCAGCCTCGCCGCCCTTGGGACTGAAGCTTTCTTT CASSLAALGTEAFF
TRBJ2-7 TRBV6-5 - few TGTGCCAGCAGTTCTTGGGGATCTGGCTACGAGCAGTACTTC CASSSWGSGYEQYF
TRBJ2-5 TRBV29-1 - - TGCAGCGTTGAAGAAGTAGGCAGGGGCAAAGAGACCCAGTACTTC CSVEEVGRGKETQYF
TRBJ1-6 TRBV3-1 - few TGTGCCAGCAGCCAGGGGATCTATTATCCTAATTCACCCCTCCACTTT CASSQGIYYPNSPLHF
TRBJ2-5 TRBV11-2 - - TGTGCCAGCAGCTCGGCAGAGACCCTTGAGACCCAGTACTTC CASSSAETLETQYF
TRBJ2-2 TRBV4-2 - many TGTGCCAGCAGCCAAGAACAGGGTAACACCGGGGAGCTGTTTTTT CASSQEQGNTGELFF
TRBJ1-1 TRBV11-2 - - TGTACCAGCAGCACCTGGACGGTAAACACTGAAGCTTTCTTT CTSSTWTVNTEAFF
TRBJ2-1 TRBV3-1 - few TGTGCCAGCAGCCAAGGAAGGGCCGACTACAATGAGCAGTTCTTC CASSQGRADYNEQFF
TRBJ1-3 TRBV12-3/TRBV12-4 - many TGTGCCAGCAGTTTCGGTCTCGGTGACACCATATATTTT CASSFGLGDTIYF
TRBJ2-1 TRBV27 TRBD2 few TGTGCCAGCAGTTTTCTAGCGGGAGACTTCTACAATGAGCAGTTCTTC CASSFLAGDFYNEQFF
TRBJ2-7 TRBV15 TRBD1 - TGTGCCACCAGCGGGACAGGGGGTTCCTACGAGCAGTACTTC CATSGTGGSYEQYF
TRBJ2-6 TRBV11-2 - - TGTGCCAGCAGCCCCGCCTTGTCACCCATAAGCTCTGGGGCCAACGTCCTGACTTTC CASSPALSPISSGANVLTF
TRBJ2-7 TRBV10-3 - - TGTGCCATCGGGGTAGCGAACAAGCGCTCAGGCGAGCAGTACTTC CAIGVANKRSGEQYF
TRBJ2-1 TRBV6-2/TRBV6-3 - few TGTGCCAGCAGTCGTTACATGCGGGAACACTTCAACAATGAGCAGTTCTTC CASSRYMREHFNNEQFF
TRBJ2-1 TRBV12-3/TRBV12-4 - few TGTGCCAGCAGTCGTGCCCGCCAGCGGAACTACAATGAGCAGTTCTTC CASSRARQRNYNEQFF
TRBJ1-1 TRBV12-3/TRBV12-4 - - TGTGCCAGCAAAAAAGAATCCCCCGTGGGGGCGGGTGAAGCTTTCTTT CASKKESPVGAGEAFF
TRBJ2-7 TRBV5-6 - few TGTGCCAGCACCTCGAGGTTTGAGTCCTACGAGCAGTACTTC CASTSRFESYEQYF
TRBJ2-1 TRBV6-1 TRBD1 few TGTGCCAGCAGGGGGACAGTCCTCTCCTACAATGAGCAGTTCTTC CASRGTVLSYNEQFF
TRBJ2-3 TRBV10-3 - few TGTGCCACTGAGGAAACAGATACGCAGTATTTT CATEETDTQYF
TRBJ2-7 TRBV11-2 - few TGTGCCAGCAACTGGCTGGCGGGTTCCTACGAGCAGTACTTC CASNWLAGSYEQYF
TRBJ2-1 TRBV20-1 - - TGCAGTGCTAGAGATCAAACCGGAGGGGACTACAATGAGCAGTTCTTC CSARDQTGGDYNEQFF
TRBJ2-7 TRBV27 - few TGTGCCAGCAGTTTTCGAGGGGAGTTGACCTACGAGCAGTACTTC CASSFRGELTYEQYF
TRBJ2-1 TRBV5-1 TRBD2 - TGCGCCAGCAGCTTGGAAGGGACTACCAACAATGAGCAGTTCTTC CASSLEGTTNNEQFF
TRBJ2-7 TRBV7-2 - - TGTGCCAGCAGCTTAGTAAGGACCGAGAGCTCCTACGAGCAGTACTTC CASSLVRTESSYEQYF
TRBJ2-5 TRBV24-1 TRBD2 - TGTGCCACCAAGAGGACTAGCGGGGGGCAAGAGACCCAGTACTTC CATKRTSGGQETQYF
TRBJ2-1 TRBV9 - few TGTGCCAGCAGCGAGGGGATCGGGGATGAGCAGTTCTTC CASSEGIGDEQFF
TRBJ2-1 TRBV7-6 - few TGTGCCAGCAGCTTAGCCGGTAGCGGTGAGCAGTTCTTC CASSLAGSGEQFF